This TCR beta chain emerged from a study of blood T cells in healthy people across ages (dated by TCRdb to between 2014 and 2017). Describing the broader study: In model experiments, template switching captured roughly one uniquely barcoded TCR beta cDNA molecule for every two T cells. The study measured age-related changes in TCR beta repertoire diversity using deep sequencing normalized with unique cDNA molecular identifiers. The donors were split into four age groups: young (average around 17 years), middle-aged (39), aged (approximately 59) and long-lived (roughly 77). To avoid experimental bias, donors of different ages were distributed randomly across sequencing lanes. Using the same blood draw, the study looked at two additional independent replicas of 1 million unique cDNA reads for two donors, one aged 18 to 30 and the other aged 80 or older.

The method behind the library was 5' RACE. A second roughly 7 to 11 cycle PCR used a sample-barcoded 5' primer and a J-beta primer mix. A unique molecular identifier was introduced onto each TCR beta cDNA molecule by a template-switch 5' adaptor carrying 12 random nucleotides. Each sample yielded at least 2.5 million CDR3-containing paired-end reads. First-strand cDNA was synthesized from all RNA with the Mint cDNA synthesis kit, primed by a TRBC-specific oligonucleotide. Following uracil-DNA glycosylase treatment, all cDNA underwent a first 18-cycle PCR with the universal primers M1SS and BC2_uni_R. Concerning the study's data processing: For normalization, 1 million high-quality reads, each with a distinct molecular identifier, were randomly selected from each sample. Reads sharing molecular identifiers were discarded rather than binned into consensus sequences. MiTCR, with a Q25 quality threshold and the strictest error-elimination algorithm, was used for CDR3 identification, clonotype clustering and error correction. Lower-bound total TCR beta diversity was estimated with a nonparametric unseen species model using Euler transformation. Using fastp trimming at Q25 and MiXCR clonotype assembly, TCRdb reanalyzed the public sequencing data and kept in-frame beta chains. Under each unique CDR3 protein, matching rows form one entry showing the most common genes and DNA. TCRdb's processing, not the study's, gives the V and J calls here. The sample table holds around 1,800,000 distinct CDR3 sequences, of which about 39% were seen once. The ten largest clones capture more than 20% of the sample.

This clonotype was observed at least ten times. This clone's antigen is unknown. Per-base qualities were not stored, and no clone one base away is much larger. What the authors observed across the whole study: Because profiling used bulk unsorted PBMCs, naive and antigen-experienced compartments could not be compared conclusively. Because the CMV infection status of the donors was unknown, age-related changes in expanded clonotypes may potentially have been confounded. Observed TCR beta diversity per million T cells fell roughly linearly with age, and a significant reduction was already apparent by age around 44. Compared with the aged group, the long-lived group had more naive CD4+ T cells, fewer expanded clones and increased TCR diversity, suggesting age selection. Estimates of total diversity from one million sequenced T cells were regarded as lower bounds and underestimates. The percentage of naive T cells measured by flow cytometry correlated strongly with observed TCR beta diversity.

Donors were 30 to 45 systemically healthy Caucasian individuals from Russia aged about 6 to 100 years. Each donor gave 9.5 to 10 milliliters of peripheral blood, drawn into EDTA-treated Vacutainer tubes. Ficoll-Paque density-gradient centrifugation was used to isolate PBMCs, with at least 6 million per sample. Total RNA, at least 6 micrograms per sample, was extracted from PBMCs with Trizol reagent. For every donor, flow cytometry on a PBMC aliquot measured the percentage of naive CD45RAhigh/CD27high T cells. Source material: blood. The clonotype was recovered from a human donor in good health.

The CDR3 region has the sequence CASRYSYQETQYF. In nucleotides, the sequence is TGTGCCAGTCGTTACTCCTACCAAGAGACCCAGTACTTC. The receptor chain draws on TRBV2 and TRBJ2-5; no D gene can be assigned with confidence. Between the V and J ends, shortened by 9 bases and 0 bases respectively, the junction contains 11 bases. According to the germline V gene, CDR1 reads SNHLY and CDR2 reads FYNNEI. The CDR3 sequence holds 13 residues, the cysteine and phenylalanine included. Only the CDR3 region is kept as DNA, spanning 39 bases read in frame from base 1.